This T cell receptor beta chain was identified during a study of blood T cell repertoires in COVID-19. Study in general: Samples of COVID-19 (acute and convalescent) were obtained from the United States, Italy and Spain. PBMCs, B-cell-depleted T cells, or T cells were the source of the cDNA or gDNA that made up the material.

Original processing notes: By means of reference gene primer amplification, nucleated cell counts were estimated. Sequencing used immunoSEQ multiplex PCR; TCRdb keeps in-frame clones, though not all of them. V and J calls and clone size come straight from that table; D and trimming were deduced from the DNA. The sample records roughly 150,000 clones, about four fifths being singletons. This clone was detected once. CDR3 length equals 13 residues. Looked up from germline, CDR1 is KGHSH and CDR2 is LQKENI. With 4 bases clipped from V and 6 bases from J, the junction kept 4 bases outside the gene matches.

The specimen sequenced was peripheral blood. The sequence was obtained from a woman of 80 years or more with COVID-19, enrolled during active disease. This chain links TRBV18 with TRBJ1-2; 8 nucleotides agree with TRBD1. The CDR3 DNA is TGTGCCAGCTCACTGACAGGGGAGGATGGCTACACCTTC. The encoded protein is CASSLTGEDGYTF. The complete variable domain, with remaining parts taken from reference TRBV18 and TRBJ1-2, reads NAGVMQNPRHLVRRRGQEARLRCSPMKGHSHVYWYRQLPEEGLKFMVYLQKENIIDESGMPKERFSAEFPKEGPSILRIQQVVRGDSAAYFCASSLTGEDGYTFGSGTRLTVV.